The entry below describes one T cell receptor beta chain. The sample originates from a study of cytomegalovirus exposure and HLA in healthy donors. The CDR3 loop spans 13 amino acids. Germline CDR1 is MNHNS and CDR2 is SASEGT. V was pared by 3 bases and J by 4 bases, with 10 bases between. Primers: 60 Vbeta forward and 13 Jbeta reverse. The data were produced by immunoSEQ multiplex PCR, yet TCRdb's version contains in-frame clones alone and is incomplete. This table holds some 220,000 clones, just under 85% found once. The material sequenced was PBMCs. The TCR comes from a woman aged 40 to 50 in good health and CMV-seronegative. The chain has TRBV6-1 and TRBJ2-7; weak D call: TRBD2 (6 bases). The CDR3: CASSDWDSYEQYF. DNA for the CDR3: TGTGCCAGCAGTGATTGGGACTCTTACGAGCAGTACTTC.